This T cell receptor (beta chain) was obtained from a study of T cells in Graves' hyperthyroidism and ophthalmopathy. Germline lookup yields CDR1 SEHNR and CDR2 FQNEAQ (reference sequence). The CDR3 runs 19 residues. With 0 bases clipped from V and 4 bases from J, the junction kept 9 bases outside the gene matches. Amplified TCR beta CDR3 regions came from RNA transcripts. The TCR CDR3 was amplified in a first-round RT-PCR using the HTBI primer set. TCRdb fed the multiplex PCR reads into MiXCR, producing one record per CDR3 protein. The table includes more than 95,000 distinct CDR3 sequences, approximately 48% detected once. The sample holds many counts of this clonotype.

This TCR was recovered from a man between 40 and 49 years old with Graves' hyperthyroidism. The chain employs TRBV7-9 and TRBJ2-5, with 15 bases lining up with TRBD2. Sequencing used blood. Written as DNA, the CDR3 is TGTGCCAGCAGCTTAGCCCTCGGACTAGCGGGAGGGCCTGTAGAGACCCAGTACTTC. It encodes CASSLALGLAGGPVETQYF.